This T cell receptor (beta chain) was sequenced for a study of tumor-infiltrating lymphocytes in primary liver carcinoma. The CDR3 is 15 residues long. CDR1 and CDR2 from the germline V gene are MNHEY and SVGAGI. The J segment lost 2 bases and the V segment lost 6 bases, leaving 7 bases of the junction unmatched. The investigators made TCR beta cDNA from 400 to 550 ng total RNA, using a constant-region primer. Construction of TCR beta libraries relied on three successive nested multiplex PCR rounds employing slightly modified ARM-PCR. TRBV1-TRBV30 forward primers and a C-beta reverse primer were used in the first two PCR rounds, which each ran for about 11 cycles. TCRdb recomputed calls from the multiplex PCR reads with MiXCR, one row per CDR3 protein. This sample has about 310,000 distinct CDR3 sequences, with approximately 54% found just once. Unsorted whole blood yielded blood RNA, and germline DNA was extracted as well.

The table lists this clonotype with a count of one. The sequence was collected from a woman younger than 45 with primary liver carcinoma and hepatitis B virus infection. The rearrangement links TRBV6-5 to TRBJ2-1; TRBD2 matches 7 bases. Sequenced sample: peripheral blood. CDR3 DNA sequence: TGTGCCAGCAGCCGGGCTAGCGGCGCCTACAATGAGCAGTTCTTC. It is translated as CASSRASGAYNEQFF.